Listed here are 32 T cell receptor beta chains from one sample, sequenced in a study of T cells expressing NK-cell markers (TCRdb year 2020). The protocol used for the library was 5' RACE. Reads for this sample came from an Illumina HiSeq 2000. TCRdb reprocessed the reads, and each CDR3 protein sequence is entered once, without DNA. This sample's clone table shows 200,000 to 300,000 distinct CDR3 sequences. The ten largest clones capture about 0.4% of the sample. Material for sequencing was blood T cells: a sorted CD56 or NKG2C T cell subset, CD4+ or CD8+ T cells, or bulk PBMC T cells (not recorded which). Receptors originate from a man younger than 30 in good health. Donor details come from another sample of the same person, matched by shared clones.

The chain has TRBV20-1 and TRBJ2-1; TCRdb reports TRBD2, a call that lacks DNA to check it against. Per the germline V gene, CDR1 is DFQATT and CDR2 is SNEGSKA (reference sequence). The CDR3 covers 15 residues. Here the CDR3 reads CSASPPSGRDNEQFF.

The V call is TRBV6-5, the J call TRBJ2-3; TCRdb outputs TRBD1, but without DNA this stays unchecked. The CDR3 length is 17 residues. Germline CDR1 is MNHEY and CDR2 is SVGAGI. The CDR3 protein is CASSYSKGPGLADTQYF.

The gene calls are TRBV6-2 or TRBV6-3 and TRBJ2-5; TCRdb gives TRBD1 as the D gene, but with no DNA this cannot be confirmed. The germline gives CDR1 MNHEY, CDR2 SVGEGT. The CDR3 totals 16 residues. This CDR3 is CASSYSGGQAWETQYF.

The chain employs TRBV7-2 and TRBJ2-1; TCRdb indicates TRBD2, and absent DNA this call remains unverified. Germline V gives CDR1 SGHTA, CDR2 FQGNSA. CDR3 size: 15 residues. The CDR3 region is CASTREGIVGNEQFF.

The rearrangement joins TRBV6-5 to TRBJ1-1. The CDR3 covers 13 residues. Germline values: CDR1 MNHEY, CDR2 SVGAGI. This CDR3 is CASQWGWGTEAFF.

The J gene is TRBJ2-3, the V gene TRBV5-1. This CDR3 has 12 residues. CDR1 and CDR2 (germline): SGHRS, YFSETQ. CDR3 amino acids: CASSYLTDTQYF.

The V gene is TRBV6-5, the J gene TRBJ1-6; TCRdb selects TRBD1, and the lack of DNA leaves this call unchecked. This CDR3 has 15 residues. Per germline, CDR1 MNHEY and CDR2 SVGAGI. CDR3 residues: CASTLDRGYNSPLHF.

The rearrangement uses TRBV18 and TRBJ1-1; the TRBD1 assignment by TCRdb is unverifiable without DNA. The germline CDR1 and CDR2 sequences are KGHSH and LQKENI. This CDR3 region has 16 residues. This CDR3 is CASSLKWDSEHTEAFF.

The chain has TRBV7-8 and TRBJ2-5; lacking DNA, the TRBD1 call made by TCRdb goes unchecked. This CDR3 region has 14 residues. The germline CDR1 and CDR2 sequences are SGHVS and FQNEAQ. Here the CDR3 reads CASSRDRGVETQYF.

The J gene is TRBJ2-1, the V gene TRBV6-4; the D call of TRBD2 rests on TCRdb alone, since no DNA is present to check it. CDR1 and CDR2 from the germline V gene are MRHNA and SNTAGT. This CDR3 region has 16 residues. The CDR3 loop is CASSRTGLAGRNEQFF.

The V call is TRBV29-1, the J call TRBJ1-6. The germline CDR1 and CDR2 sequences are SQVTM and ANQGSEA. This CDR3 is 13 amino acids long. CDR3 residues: CSVQNLENSPLHF.

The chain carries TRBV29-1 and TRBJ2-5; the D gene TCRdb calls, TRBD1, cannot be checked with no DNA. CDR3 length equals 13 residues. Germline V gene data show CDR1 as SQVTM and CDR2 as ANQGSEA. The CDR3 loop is CSGGQSFQETQYF.

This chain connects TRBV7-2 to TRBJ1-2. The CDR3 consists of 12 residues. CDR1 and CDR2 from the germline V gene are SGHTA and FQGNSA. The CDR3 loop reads CASSLAPDGYTF.

The CDR3 reads CASNPGLLAGGADTQYF. The J gene is TRBJ2-3, the V gene TRBV2; TCRdb's assignment of TRBD2 cannot be checked, as there is no DNA. CDR1 SNHLY and CDR2 FYNNEI come from the germline V gene. This CDR3 spans 17 amino acids.

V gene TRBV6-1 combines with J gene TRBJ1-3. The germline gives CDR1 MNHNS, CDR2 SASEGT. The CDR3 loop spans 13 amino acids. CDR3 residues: CASSEASMNTIYF.

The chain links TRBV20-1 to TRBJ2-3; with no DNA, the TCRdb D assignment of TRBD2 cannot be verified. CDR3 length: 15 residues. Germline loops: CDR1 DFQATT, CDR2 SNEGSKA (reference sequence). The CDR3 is CSASLHGASTDTQYF.

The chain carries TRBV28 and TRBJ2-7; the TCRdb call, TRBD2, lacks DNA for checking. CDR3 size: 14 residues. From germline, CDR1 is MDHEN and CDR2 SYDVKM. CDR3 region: CASSSRRPSIEQYF.

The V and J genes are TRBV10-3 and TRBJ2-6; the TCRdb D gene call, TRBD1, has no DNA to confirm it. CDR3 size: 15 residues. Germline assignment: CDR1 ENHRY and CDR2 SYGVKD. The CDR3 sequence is CAISGGESGANVLTF.

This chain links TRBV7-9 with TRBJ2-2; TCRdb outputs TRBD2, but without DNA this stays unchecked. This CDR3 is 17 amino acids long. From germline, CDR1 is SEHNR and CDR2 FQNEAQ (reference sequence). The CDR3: CASSLVGSKRGTGELFF.

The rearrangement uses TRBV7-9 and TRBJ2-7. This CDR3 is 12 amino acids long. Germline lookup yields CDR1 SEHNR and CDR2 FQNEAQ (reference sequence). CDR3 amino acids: CASSSHPYEQYF. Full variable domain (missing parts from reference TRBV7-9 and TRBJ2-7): DTGVSQNPRHKITKRGQNVTFRCDPISEHNRLYWYRQTLGQGPEFLTYFQNEAQLEKSRLLSDRFSAERPKGSFSTLEIQRTEQGDSAMYLCASSSHPYEQYFGPGTRLTVT.

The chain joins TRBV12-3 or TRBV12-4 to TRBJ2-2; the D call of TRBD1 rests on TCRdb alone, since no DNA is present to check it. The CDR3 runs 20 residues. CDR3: CASTPRPGLRTRINTGELFF.

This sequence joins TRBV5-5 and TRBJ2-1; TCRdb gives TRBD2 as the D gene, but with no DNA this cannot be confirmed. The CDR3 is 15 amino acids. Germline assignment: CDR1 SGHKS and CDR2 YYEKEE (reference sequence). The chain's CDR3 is CASSLGDYYYNEQFF.

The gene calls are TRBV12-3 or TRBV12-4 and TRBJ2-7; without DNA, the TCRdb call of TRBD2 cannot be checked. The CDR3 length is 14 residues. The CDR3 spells CASSRAGSSYEQYF.

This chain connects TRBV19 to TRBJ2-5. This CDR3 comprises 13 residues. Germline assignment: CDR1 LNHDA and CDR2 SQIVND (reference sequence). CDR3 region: CASSMFGQETQYF.

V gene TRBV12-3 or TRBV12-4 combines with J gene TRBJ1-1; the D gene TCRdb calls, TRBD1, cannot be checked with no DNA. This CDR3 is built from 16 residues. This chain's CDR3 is CASSSGGGRLNTEAFF.

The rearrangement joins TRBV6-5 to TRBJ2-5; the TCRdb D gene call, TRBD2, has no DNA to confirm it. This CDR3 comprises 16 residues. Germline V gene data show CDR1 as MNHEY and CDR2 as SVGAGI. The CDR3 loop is CASSYSNTLADETQYF.

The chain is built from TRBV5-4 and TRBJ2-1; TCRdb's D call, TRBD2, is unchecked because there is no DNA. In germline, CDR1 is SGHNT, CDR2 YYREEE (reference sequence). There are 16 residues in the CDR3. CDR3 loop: CASSLGGRRQYNEQFF.

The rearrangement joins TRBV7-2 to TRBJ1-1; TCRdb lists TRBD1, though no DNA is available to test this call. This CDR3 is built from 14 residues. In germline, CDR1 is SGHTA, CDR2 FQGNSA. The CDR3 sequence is CASAGGGTGTEAFF.

CDR3 in amino acids: CASNRDRANTEAFF. The chain uses TRBV6-2 or TRBV6-3 and TRBJ1-1; TCRdb's assignment of TRBD1 cannot be checked, as there is no DNA. CDR3 length equals 14 residues. Germline lookup yields CDR1 MNHEY and CDR2 SVGEGT.

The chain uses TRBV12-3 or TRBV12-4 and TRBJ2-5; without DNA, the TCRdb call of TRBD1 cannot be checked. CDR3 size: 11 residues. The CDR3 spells CASGAGETQYF.

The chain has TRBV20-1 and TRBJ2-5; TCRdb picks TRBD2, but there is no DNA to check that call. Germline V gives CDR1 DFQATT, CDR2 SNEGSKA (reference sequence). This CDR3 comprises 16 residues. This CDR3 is CSARDPVSGLAETQYF.

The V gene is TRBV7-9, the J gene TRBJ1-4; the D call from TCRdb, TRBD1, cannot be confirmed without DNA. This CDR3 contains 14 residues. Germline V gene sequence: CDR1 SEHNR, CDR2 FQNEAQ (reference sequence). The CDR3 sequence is CASSPGGRDEKLFF. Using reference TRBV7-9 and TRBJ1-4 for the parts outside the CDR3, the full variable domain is DTGVSQNPRHKITKRGQNVTFRCDPISEHNRLYWYRQTLGQGPEFLTYFQNEAQLEKSRLLSDRFSAERPKGSFSTLEIQRTEQGDSAMYLCASSPGGRDEKLFFGSGTQLSVL.